The rows below give T cell receptor beta chains drawn from one sample of a study of T cell changes during pregnancy in multiple sclerosis. Using immunoSEQ multiplex PCR, the repertoire was profiled, and TCRdb retains in-frame clones only, with some absent. The sample has over 55,000 clones; 87% are singletons. The sample taken for sequencing was peripheral blood from another person, used as feeder cells. Receptors originate from a human donor whose cells served as feeder cells for cultures in a pregnancy study. The conserved cysteine and the conserved F or W are not part of the CDR3 here. Each record gives: J gene, V gene, CDR3 protein.

>TRBJ2-3|TRBV5-6
ASSFDQGDTQY
>TRBJ2-7|TRBV30
AWSPLAGVSYEQY
>TRBJ2-1|TRBV2
ASRDDRGEQF
>TRBJ1-3|TRBV5-5
ASSFRDRDIRNTIY
>TRBJ1-1|TRBV30
AWSVGGNVWGKAF
>TRBJ2-1|TRBV6-5
ASSYGQEYNEQF
>TRBJ1-4|TRBV7-8
ASSQPGRSNEKLF
>TRBJ1-2|TRBV5-4
ASSLGATRDSDGYT
>TRBJ1-5|TRBV6-5
ASGSPGPQH
>TRBJ1-1|TRBV6-5
ASSYSQQGWTEAF
>TRBJ2-5|TRBV30
AWSAGGGETQY
>TRBJ2-5|TRBV7-3
ASSPSGGQGETQY
>TRBJ1-1|TRBV4-2
ASSQDHRVTEAF
>TRBJ2-1|TRBV7-2
ASPLVGQF
>TRBJ2-2|TRBV5-1
ASSFSGRASGELF
>TRBJ2-4|TRBV7-8
ASSPYGSRPRWENIQY
>TRBJ2-7|TRBV7-8
ASSTKPGYEQY
>TRBJ2-7|TRBV5-6
ASSLGADASSYEQY
>TRBJ1-1|TRBV28
ASSPRTAPNTEAF
>TRBJ1-1|TRBV4-2
ASSQAGRGAEAF
>TRBJ2-7|TRBV9
ASSVHSRYSYEQY
>TRBJ1-1|TRBV5-1
ASSLGPTDAEAF
>TRBJ1-5|TRBV5-1
ASSLAGGNQPQH
>TRBJ2-7|TRBV4-1
ASSSTGTSGYEQY
>TRBJ1-1|TRBV29-1
SVGANRDTEAF
>TRBJ1-3|TRBV2
ASSVSGLNGNTIY
>TRBJ1-1|TRBV18
ASSLGRTNTEAF
>TRBJ1-1|TRBV7-8
ASSLGQGLDTEAF
>TRBJ2-3|TRBV5-1
ASQGQAPRDTQY
>TRBJ2-1|TRBV15
ATSRAGGDEQF
>TRBJ2-5|TRBV5-4
ASSPGGAEETQY
>TRBJ1-1|TRBV28
ASSTGSTEAF
>TRBJ2-5|TRBV5-1
ASSLGDYVQETQY
>TRBJ2-3|TRBV7-9
ASRWTDPKLGTQY
>TRBJ2-7|TRBV7-2
ASSLGVAYEQY
>TRBJ2-7|TRBV28
ASRPPGSLGYEQY
>TRBJ1-3|TRBV6-6
ASTLSGVGNTIY
>TRBJ1-6|TRBV4-2
ASSQESRVAYNSPLH
>TRBJ2-7|TRBV11-2
ASSLQTAYEQY